The 20 T cell receptor beta chains listed next were all sequenced from one sample in a study of blood T cell repertoires in COVID-19. The data were produced by immunoSEQ multiplex PCR, yet TCRdb's version contains in-frame clones alone and is incomplete. This sample has about 400,000 clones, with roughly 87% found just once. The specimen was PBMCs or T cells enriched from blood (not recorded which). The receptors derive from a woman in her twenties or thirties who had recovered from COVID-19.

This clone was observed a handful of times. The chain couples TRBV3-1 (or the pseudogene TRBV3-2) to TRBJ1-4; 10 bases align to TRBD1. The CDR3 length is 15 residues. The germline gives CDR1 LGHDT, CDR2 YNNKEL (reference sequence). J gave up 7 bases and V 5 bases, and 7 bases lay outside the gene matches. In nucleotides, the CDR3 is TGTGCCAGCAGCATCCGGACAGGGGGTACTGAAAAACTGTTTTTT. This sequence encodes CASSIRTGGTEKLFF.

The chain employs TRBV7-8 and TRBJ2-1; 8 bases map to TRBD2. This CDR3 region has 15 residues. Germline assignment: CDR1 SGHVS and CDR2 FQNEAQ. Trimming at V came to 4 bases and at J to 6 bases, leaving 8 bases not matched to a gene. The CDR3 DNA reads as TGTGCCAGCAGCTCTCCGGGACTAGGACGCAATGAGCAGTTCTTC. This translates into CASSSPGLGRNEQFF.

The V and J genes are TRBV6-5 and TRBJ1-3, with D uncertain. CDR1 and CDR2 (germline): MNHEY, SVGAGI. The CDR3 contains 14 residues. The V gene lost 2 bases and the J gene lost 3 bases, with 8 bases spanning the gap. This CDR3 is CASSYERDGNTIYF. The CDR3, as DNA: TGTGCCAGCAGTTACGAACGAGATGGAAACACCATATATTTT.

The chain is built from TRBV4-2 and TRBJ2-7; possibly TRBD2 for D (6 bases). Germline CDR1 is LGHNA and CDR2 is YNFKEQ. The CDR3 spans 15 residues. Trimming took 0 bases from V and 2 from J, leaving 11 bases between them. The CDR3 sequence is CASSQEGGWTYEQYF. CDR3 nucleotide sequence: TGTGCCAGCAGCCAAGAGGGGGGATGGACCTACGAGCAGTACTTC.

The chain combines TRBV9 with TRBJ1-3, with 8 nucleotides matching TRBD1. CDR3 size: 18 residues. Germline CDR1 SGDLS, CDR2 YYNGEE. The V gene end was trimmed by 0 bases and the J gene end by 3 bases; junction bases not matched to a gene: 11. The CDR3 nucleotides are TGTGCCAGCAGCGTAGGCGGAGGGACAGGATTCCGTGGAAACACCATATATTTT. As protein: CASSVGGGTGFRGNTIYF.

The rearrangement joins TRBV11-2 to TRBJ1-2; possible D gene TRBD1, 5 bases. From germline, CDR1 is SGHAT and CDR2 FQNNGV. The CDR3 spans 14 residues. V lost 6 bases, J lost 8 bases, and 19 bases lay in between. The CDR3 protein is CASSFASGFRGYTF. DNA for the CDR3: TGTGCCAGCAGTTTTGCGTCAGGGTTTAGGGGCTACACCTTC.

The chain employs TRBV27 and TRBJ2-6; TRBD1 aligns across 9 bases. The CDR3 has 17 amino acids. Trimming took 2 bases from V and 3 from J; bases not matched to a gene: 5. The germline CDR1 and CDR2 sequences are MNHEY and SMNVEV (reference sequence). The DNA of the CDR3 is TGTGCCAGCAGTTTAGCACAGGGGGCGGATGGGGCCAACGTCCTGACTTTC. Translated: CASSLAQGADGANVLTF.

V usage is TRBV24-1 and J usage is TRBJ2-3; D call uncertain. The CDR3 covers 13 residues. From germline, CDR1 is KGHDR and CDR2 SFDVKD. V dropped 4 bases and J dropped 2 bases, with 6 bases sitting between them. The CDR3 nucleotides are TGTGCCACCAGTGACCCGGTCACAGATACGCAGTATTTT. Protein product: CATSDPVTDTQYF.

The rearrangement links TRBV5-1 to TRBJ2-1, with 7 positions matching TRBD1. CDR1 and CDR2 (germline): SGHRS, YFSETQ. Germline trimming cut 7 bases from V and 4 bases from J; bases unmatched to any gene: 11. The CDR3 length is 15 residues. CDR3 sequence: CASSPGTVVYNEQFF. The CDR3 coding sequence is TGCGCCAGCTCTCCCGGGACAGTTGTTTACAATGAGCAGTTCTTC.

The rearrangement uses TRBV5-6 and TRBJ1-3, with 9 nucleotides matching TRBD1. Germline V gene data show CDR1 as SGHDT and CDR2 as YYEEEE. V gave up 2 bases and J gave up 0 bases; unmatched junction bases: 9. The length of the CDR3 is 18 residues. The CDR3 DNA follows: TGTGCCAGCAGCTTTTCCGGGACAGGGACCCACTCTGGAAACACCATATATTTT. Amino acid sequence: CASSFSGTGTHSGNTIYF. Together with reference TRBV5-6 and TRBJ1-3, the CDR3 gives the full variable domain: DAGVTQSPTHLIKTRGQQVTLRCSPKSGHDTVSWYQQALGQGPQFIFQYYEEEERQRGNFPDRFSGHQFPNYSSELNVNALLLGDSALYLCASSFSGTGTHSGNTIYFGEGSWLTVV.

This clone was counted between two and nine times. The chain couples TRBV5-6 to TRBJ1-5; D uncertain. V lost 4 bases, J lost 4 bases, and 9 bases lay in between. Germline CDR1 and CDR2: SGHDT and YYEEEE. The CDR3 covers 13 residues. The CDR3 region is CASSVYRNQPQHF. The CDR3 DNA is TGTGCCAGCAGCGTATACAGAAATCAGCCCCAGCATTTT.

J is TRBJ2-3 and V is TRBV15; D is uncertain. Per the germline V gene, CDR1 is LNHNV and CDR2 is YYDKDF (reference sequence). This CDR3 spans 13 amino acids. V lost 3 bases, J lost 3 bases, and 7 bases lay in between. The CDR3: CATSSLVTDTQYF. Written as DNA, the CDR3 is TGTGCCACCAGCAGCCTCGTGACAGATACGCAGTATTTT.

The CDR3 coding sequence is TGTGCCAGTCGACAGGGGGGGAACTCTGGAAACACCATATATTTT. This codes for CASRQGGNSGNTIYF. The chain carries TRBV3-1 (or the pseudogene TRBV3-2) and TRBJ1-3; TRBD1 matches 9 bases. The CDR3 extends over 15 amino acids. Germline CDR1 is LGHDT and CDR2 is YNNKEL (reference sequence). Trimming at V came to 9 bases and at J to 0 bases, leaving 6 bases not matched to a gene.

The V call is TRBV4-1, the J call TRBJ2-2, with 9 nucleotides matching TRBD2. Trimming took 3 bases from V and 7 from J; bases not matched to a gene: 9. This CDR3 is 16 amino acids long. CDR1 is MGHRA and CDR2 is YSYEKL in the germline V gene. The CDR3 is CASSHGRTSAGGELFF. Written as DNA, the CDR3 is TGCGCCAGCAGCCACGGTCGGACTAGCGCTGGCGGGGAGCTGTTTTTT.

The rearrangement uses TRBV13 and TRBJ2-3; D is undetermined. V was clipped by 4 bases and J by 6 bases, with 17 bases between them. CDR1 and CDR2 (germline): PRHDT, FYEKMQ (reference sequence). There are 15 residues in the CDR3. This CDR3 is CASSSRLTAGDTQYF. CDR3 in DNA: TGTGCCAGCAGCTCTAGACTCACCGCCGGGGATACGCAGTATTTT.

The rearrangement links TRBV28 to TRBJ1-5, with D uncertain. The V gene's germline CDR1 is MDHEN and CDR2 SYDVKM. Trimming removed 5 bases at V and 5 bases at J, with 13 bases between. The CDR3 spans 14 residues. CDR3 loop: CASSLRPGDQPQHF. CDR3 DNA: TGTGCCAGCAGTCTCAGACCCGGGGATCAGCCCCAGCATTTT.

V and J are TRBV6-1 and TRBJ2-1; D is perhaps TRBD1 (5 bases). This CDR3 spans 13 amino acids. In germline, CDR1 is MNHNS, CDR2 SASEGT. The V gene lost 6 bases and the J gene lost 9 bases, with 15 bases spanning the gap. The CDR3 protein is CASRTYQQGEQFF. CDR3 nucleotides: TGTGCCAGCAGAACGTATCAGCAGGGTGAGCAGTTCTTC.

V gene TRBV29-1 combines with J gene TRBJ2-5; the match to TRBD2 covers 7 bases. CDR1 is SQVTM, CDR2 ANQGSEA, per germline. J lost 0 bases, V lost 7 bases, and 11 bases had no gene match. The CDR3 totals 15 residues. CDR3 nucleotides: TGCAGCGCCCCTGGGGAGCGGGGATACCAAGAGACCCAGTACTTC. Translating gives CSAPGERGYQETQYF.

The rearrangement uses TRBV12-1 and TRBJ1-2; TRBD1, the table's D call, was not compared with the DNA. TRBV12-1 is marked as a pseudogene. The CDR3 totals 16 residues. The CDR3: CASSQWRQGRFYGYTF. The DNA of the CDR3 is TGTGCCAGCAGCCAATGGAGACAGGGAAGGTTCTATGGCTACACCTTC.

The gene calls are TRBV27 and TRBJ1-1, with 10 bases matching TRBD1. The CDR3 runs 15 residues. Per germline, CDR1 MNHEY and CDR2 SMNVEV (reference sequence). V dropped 3 bases and J dropped 3; count of bases not matched to a gene: 4. CDR3 coding DNA: TGTGCCAGCAGTTTCTCCGGGACAGGGGACACTGAAGCTTTCTTT. Translated: CASSFSGTGDTEAFF.